The 21 T cell receptor beta chains below all came from one sample that was sequenced in a study of cytomegalovirus exposure and HLA in healthy donors. Clones were sequenced by immunoSEQ multiplex PCR, and TCRdb holds only the in-frame ones, with some missing. Of roughly 100,000 clones listed, about nine tenths were seen once; the top ten hold about 2%. The sequencing input was PBMCs. The source is a woman between 18 and 29 years old in good health and CMV-seropositive.

The J gene is TRBJ1-1, the V gene TRBV6-6, with D maybe TRBD1 (5 bases). In germline, CDR1 is MNHNY, CDR2 SVGAGI (reference sequence). The CDR3 totals 15 residues. Trimming shortened V by 4 bases and J by 1 base, and 13 bases separated the two germline ends. The CDR3 loop reads CASSSHYDRNTEAFF. The CDR3, as DNA: TGTGCCAGCAGTTCCCACTACGACAGGAACACTGAAGCTTTCTTT.

This chain joins TRBV11-2 and TRBJ1-6, with D uncertain. The CDR3 has 15 residues. Germline CDR1 SGHAT, CDR2 FQNNGV. V shed 3 bases and J shed 7 bases, with 13 bases lying between them. CDR3 sequence: CASSLTRVRNSPLHF. Here the CDR3 DNA reads TGTGCCAGCAGCTTGACAAGAGTACGGAATTCACCCCTCCACTTT.

The J gene is TRBJ2-5, the V gene TRBV2; TRBD2 aligns across 13 bases. The CDR3 totals 15 residues. The V and J ends lost 3 bases and 6 bases, in that order; junction bases with no gene match: 4. CDR1 and CDR2 from the germline V gene are SNHLY and FYNNEI. The chain's CDR3 is CASSDRTSGGQTQYF. The CDR3 DNA follows: TGTGCCAGCAGTGACAGGACTAGCGGGGGACAGACCCAGTACTTC.

This chain links TRBV7-6 with TRBJ1-2, with 7 nucleotides matching TRBD1. Losses at the gene ends were 5 bases for V and 2 bases for J; bases not matched to a gene: 5. Germline V gives CDR1 SGHVS, CDR2 FNYEAQ. CDR3 length equals 14 residues. The CDR3 spells CASSPSTGNYGYTF. CDR3 nucleotide sequence: TGTGCCAGCAGCCCCTCGACAGGGAACTATGGCTACACCTTC. Filled out from reference TRBV7-6 and TRBJ1-2, the complete variable domain reads GAGVSQSPRYKVTKRGQDVALRCDPISGHVSLYWYRQALGQGPEFLTYFNYEAQQDKSGLPNDRFSAERPEGSISTLTIQRTEQRDSAMYRCASSPSTGNYGYTFGSGTRLTVV.

This clone was picked up one time. V gene TRBV6-5 combines with J gene TRBJ2-5, with TRBD1 as a possible D gene (6 bases). Trimming shortened V by 6 bases and J by 5 bases, and 13 bases separated the two germline ends. The CDR3 loop spans 13 amino acids. Per germline, CDR1 MNHEY and CDR2 SVGAGI. CDR3 sequence reads: CASSPGGLETQYF. The CDR3 coding sequence is TGTGCCAGCAGCCCTGGGGGCTTGGAGACCCAGTACTTC.

The chain is built from TRBV6-1 and TRBJ2-3; 7 nucleotides align to TRBD2. Germline CDR1 and CDR2: MNHNS and SASEGT. The CDR3 totals 17 residues. Trimming removed 2 bases from V and 4 bases from J; junction bases left unmatched: 12. This chain's CDR3 is CASSEFGERGAPDTQYF. DNA of the CDR3: TGTGCCAGCAGTGAATTCGGGGAGCGGGGTGCCCCAGATACGCAGTATTTT.

This chain links TRBV2 with TRBJ1-1; TRBD1 matches 7 bases. The germline CDR1 and CDR2 sequences are SNHLY and FYNNEI. This CDR3 is 15 amino acids long. V shed 8 bases, J shed 2 bases, and the junction held 11 bases outside the gene matches. CDR3 nucleotides: TGTGCCAGCGAGGTATGGAGGGGGCGAAACACTGAAGCTTTCTTT. Its protein is CASEVWRGRNTEAFF.

The V and J genes are TRBV19 and TRBJ1-1, with D tentatively TRBD1 (5 bases). V was pared by 2 bases and J by 4 bases, with 11 bases between. The CDR3 runs to 14 residues. Germline V lookup: CDR1 LNHDA, CDR2 SQIVND (reference sequence). The chain's CDR3 is CASSIIRGSTEAFF. As DNA, the CDR3 is TGTGCCAGTAGTATAATCCGGGGGTCCACTGAAGCTTTCTTT.

The genes are TRBV2 and TRBJ1-2; D unclear. Trimming left V 3 bases short and J 8 bases short, with 13 bases between. In germline, CDR1 is SNHLY, CDR2 FYNNEI. The CDR3 is 13 amino acids. In DNA form, the CDR3 reads TGTGCCAGCAGTGAGGGCAGCTCTGGGGGCTACACCTTC. Its protein product is CASSEGSSGGYTF.

The count of this clone is one. The chain combines TRBV4-1 with TRBJ2-2, with TRBD1 identical over 9 bases. V lost 4 bases, J lost 1 base, and 4 bases stayed unmatched. CDR1 is MGHRA, CDR2 YSYEKL, per germline. The CDR3 extends over 16 amino acids. The CDR3 nucleotides read TGCGCCAGCAGCCGCCCGGACAGGGGGAACACCGGGGAGCTGTTTTTT. Its translation is CASSRPDRGNTGELFF.

A few counts support this clone. The V and J genes are TRBV28 and TRBJ1-5; D is uncertain. The CDR3 spans 14 residues. Per the germline V gene, CDR1 is MDHEN and CDR2 is SYDVKM. Trimming left V 2 bases short and J 7 bases short, with 12 bases between. For the CDR3, the DNA is TGTGCCAGCAGTTTAGGCCTGGCGGGCCAGCCCCAGCATTTT. It codes for CASSLGLAGQPQHF.

The gene calls are TRBV25-1 and TRBJ1-4, with 8 bases aligning to TRBD1. This CDR3 comprises 14 residues. The J segment lost 8 bases and the V segment lost 8 bases, leaving 10 bases of the junction unmatched. Germline loops: CDR1 MGHDK, CDR2 SYGVNS. For the CDR3, the DNA is TGTGCCAGCGTGGGGGCAGGGGGCAGGGAAAAACTGTTTTTT. Translated: CASVGAGGREKLFF.

This sequence joins TRBV29-1 and TRBJ2-4, with 9 bases that match TRBD1. Germline CDR1 is SQVTM and CDR2 is ANQGSEA. CDR3 length equals 12 residues. V shed 7 bases, J shed 8 bases, and the junction held 6 bases outside the gene matches. CDR3 DNA: TGCAGCGGGGGGACAGGGCAGGACATTCAGTACTTC. Its translation is CSGGTGQDIQYF.

The rearrangement joins TRBV19 to TRBJ2-6; D perhaps matches TRBD1 (6 bases). The CDR3 sequence is 18 residues long. The V gene lost 5 bases and the J gene lost 0 bases, with 17 bases spanning the gap. Germline V gene sequence: CDR1 LNHDA, CDR2 SQIVND (reference sequence). The CDR3 reads CASSYSRTANSGANVLTF. For the CDR3, the DNA is TGTGCCAGTAGTTATAGCAGGACAGCTAACTCTGGGGCCAACGTCCTGACTTTC.

The chain uses TRBV2 and TRBJ2-2, with D maybe TRBD2 (5 bases). Germline lookup yields CDR1 SNHLY and CDR2 FYNNEI. The CDR3 length is 13 residues. The V end was cut by 8 bases, the J end by 4 bases, with 11 bases between. The CDR3 nucleotides are TGTGCCAGCGCGTTGGCGGGCACCGGGGAGCTGTTTTTT. Amino acids: CASALAGTGELFF.

This clone was counted a single time. V gene TRBV7-2 combines with J gene TRBJ1-3; 11 nucleotides line up with TRBD1. CDR1 and CDR2 from the germline V gene are SGHTA and FQGNSA. This CDR3 region has 14 residues. Losses at the gene ends were 4 bases for V and 7 bases for J; bases not matched to a gene: 3. CDR3 region: CASSYGQGANTIYF. DNA of the CDR3: TGTGCCAGCAGCTATGGACAGGGGGCCAACACCATATATTTT. Full variable domain (remainder filled in from reference TRBV7-2 and TRBJ1-3): GAGVSQSPSNKVTEKGKDVELRCDPISGHTALYWYRQSLGQGLEFLIYFQGNSAPDKSGLPSDRFSAERTGGSVSTLTIQRTQQEDSAVYLCASSYGQGANTIYFGEGSWLTVV.

The CDR3 here is CASSDPSGGETGELFF. In nucleotides, the CDR3 is TGCGCCAGCAGTGACCCTAGCGGGGGGGAAACCGGGGAGCTGTTTTTT. This chain links TRBV10-1 with TRBJ2-2; 12 bases line up with TRBD2. CDR3 length equals 16 residues. The germline gives CDR1 WNHNN, CDR2 SYGVQD (reference sequence). V shed 3 bases, J shed 5 bases, and the junction held 4 bases outside the gene matches.

The chain joins TRBV5-6 to TRBJ2-3; 8 nucleotides line up with TRBD2. Germline V CDR1 and CDR2: SGHDT, YYEEEE. The CDR3 length is 16 residues. V lost 0 bases to trimming and J lost 6 bases; unmatched junction nucleotides: 9. The CDR3 coding sequence is TGTGCCAGCAGCTTGGCCTTGGAGCGGGGGATCGATACGCAGTATTTT. Translating it yields CASSLALERGIDTQYF. The full variable domain, in which reference TRBV5-6 and TRBJ2-3 provide the parts outside the CDR3, is DAGVTQSPTHLIKTRGQQVTLRCSPKSGHDTVSWYQQALGQGPQFIFQYYEEEERQRGNFPDRFSGHQFPNYSSELNVNALLLGDSALYLCASSLALERGIDTQYFGPGTRLTVL.

The chain employs TRBV7-9 and TRBJ1-1; D is ambiguous. Between the trimmed V and J ends, which lost 5 bases and 6 bases, there was a span of 10 bases. Germline V gene data show CDR1 as SEHNR and CDR2 as FQNEAQ (reference sequence). The length of the CDR3 is 12 residues. The DNA of the CDR3 is TGTGCCAGCAGCCCGACGAGGGCTGAAGCTTTCTTT. Protein: CASSPTRAEAFF.

The V call is TRBV9, the J call TRBJ1-1; D not certain. This CDR3 is 12 amino acids long. Looked up from germline, CDR1 is SGDLS and CDR2 is YYNGEE. V shed 4 bases and J shed 4 bases, with 8 bases lying between them. CDR3 residues: CASSSRATEAFF. CDR3 DNA: TGTGCCAGCAGCTCCCGCGCCACTGAAGCTTTCTTT.

V usage is TRBV7-9 and J usage is TRBJ1-1, with TRBD1 identical over 7 bases. Germline CDR1 reads SEHNR; CDR2 reads FQNEAQ (reference sequence). V was pared by 6 bases and J by 5 bases, with 6 bases of the junction left unmatched. The CDR3 is 13 residues long. CDR3: CASRSNRGTEAFF. CDR3 sequence (DNA): TGTGCCAGCAGATCCAACAGGGGAACTGAAGCTTTCTTT.